Following are 27 T cell receptor beta chains from one sample sequenced in a study of cytomegalovirus exposure and HLA in healthy donors. Primers: 60 Vbeta forward and 13 Jbeta reverse. Data came from immunoSEQ multiplex PCR; TCRdb stores just in-frame clones and leaves some out. The table records 180,000 or so clones, roughly 80% of them present only once. Sequencing was performed on PBMCs. Receptors were obtained from a woman in her late teens or twenties in good health and CMV-seronegative.

The rearrangement joins TRBV7-8 to TRBJ1-1, with 8 bases matching TRBD1. From germline, CDR1 is SGHVS and CDR2 FQNEAQ. This CDR3 spans 15 amino acids. Trimming at V came to 6 bases and at J to 12 bases, leaving 18 bases not matched to a gene. CDR3 nucleotide sequence: TGTGCCAGCAGATTTGATCCGGGACAGGTTTTCGGTACTTTCTTT. The encoded protein is CASRFDPGQVFGTFF.

The chain combines TRBV19 with TRBJ1-5; 7 bases are a match to TRBD1. V gave up 4 bases and J gave up 0 bases; unmatched junction bases: 9. The germline V gene has CDR1 LNHDA and CDR2 SQIVND (reference sequence). This CDR3 spans 17 amino acids. CDR3 sequence: CASSTRDRSYSNQPQHF. The CDR3 DNA reads as TGTGCCAGTAGTACAAGGGACAGATCATATAGCAATCAGCCCCAGCATTTT.

The V and J genes are TRBV15 and TRBJ2-6; no clear D gene. The V gene lost 0 bases and the J gene lost 1 base, with 4 bases spanning the gap. The CDR3 covers 15 residues. Germline V CDR1 and CDR2: LNHNV, YYDKDF (reference sequence). The CDR3 DNA is TGTGCCACCAGCAGAGACCGGTCTGGGGCCAACGTCCTGACTTTC. It codes for CATSRDRSGANVLTF. The full variable domain, completed using reference TRBV15 and TRBJ2-6, is DAMVIQNPRYQVTQFGKPVTLSCSQTLNHNVMYWYQQKSSQAPKLLFHYYDKDFNNEADTPDNFQSRRPNTSFCFLDIRSPGLGDTAMYLCATSRDRSGANVLTFGAGSRLTVL.

The chain couples TRBV6-6 to TRBJ2-1; D is perhaps TRBD2 (6 bases). The V gene lost 0 bases and the J gene lost 9 bases, with 12 bases spanning the gap. This CDR3 has 14 residues. Germline assignment: CDR1 MNHNY and CDR2 SVGAGI (reference sequence). This CDR3 is CASSYSSRDFEQFF. The CDR3 nucleotides are TGTGCCAGCAGTTACTCGTCTAGGGACTTTGAGCAGTTCTTC.

The J gene is TRBJ2-7, the V gene TRBV5-1; D call uncertain. V shed 1 base and J shed 6 bases, with 11 bases lying between them. Germline lookup yields CDR1 SGHRS and CDR2 YFSETQ. The CDR3 totals 13 residues. The CDR3 nucleotides are TGCGCCAGCAGCTTGTCAGTGTCGGGCGAGCAGTACTTC. This codes for CASSLSVSGEQYF.

The genes are TRBV23-1 and TRBJ2-3; D may be TRBD1 (5 bases). TRBV23-1 is assigned to the ORF class and has an uncertain function. There are 15 residues in the CDR3. Trimming took off 2 bases at V and 1 base at J, with 10 bases between the two ends. The CDR3 region has the DNA TGCGCCAGCAGTCAACAGGGTCGGGGCACAGATACGCAGTATTTT. Residues: CASSQQGRGTDTQYF.

This chain connects TRBV6-1 to TRBJ2-7; 8 bases agree with TRBD1. The germline gives CDR1 MNHNS, CDR2 SASEGT. The CDR3 has 17 residues. Germline trimming cut 4 bases from V and 7 bases from J; bases unmatched to any gene: 18. As DNA, the CDR3 is TGTGCCAGCAGTGTTCGACTCAGGACAGGGTTGCTGGGGGAGCAGTACTTC. Translation: CASSVRLRTGLLGEQYF.

This clone was recorded a few times. Other DNA sequences in the same sample also yield this CDR3. CDR3 region: CASSYGHANTEAFF. CDR3 sequence (DNA): TGTGCCAGCAGTTACGGGCACGCGAACACTGAAGCTTTCTTT. This chain connects TRBV6-5 to TRBJ1-1; D is unclear. V lost 2 bases to trimming and J lost 1 base, with 8 bases between them. The germline CDR1 and CDR2 sequences are MNHEY and SVGAGI. The CDR3 covers 14 residues.

The rearrangement links TRBV5-5 to TRBJ2-5, with D maybe TRBD2 (7 bases). CDR3 length: 16 amino acids. Germline CDR1 reads SGHKS; CDR2 reads YYEKEE (reference sequence). Trimming took 1 base from V and 4 from J, leaving 17 bases between them. DNA for the CDR3: TGTGCCAGCAGCTTGACGCGGGGGCGAAATTCAGAGACCCAGTACTTC. It specifies CASSLTRGRNSETQYF.

This chain links TRBV28 with TRBJ1-4; 9 bases are shared with TRBD1. CDR1 is MDHEN, CDR2 SYDVKM, per germline. J was trimmed by 0 bases and V by 7 bases; bases with no gene match: 12. There are 18 residues in the CDR3. The CDR3 protein is CASTAPGQGTSTNEKLFF. The CDR3 DNA sequence: TGTGCCAGCACCGCTCCCGGACAGGGGACCTCAACTAATGAAAAACTGTTTTTT. Full variable domain (rest looked up from reference TRBV28 and TRBJ1-4): DVKVTQSSRYLVKRTGEKVFLECVQDMDHENMFWYRQDPGLGLRLIYFSYDVKMKEKGDIPEGYSVSREKKERFSLILESASTNQTSMYLCASTAPGQGTSTNEKLFFGSGTQLSVL.

The V call is TRBV7-6, the J call TRBJ2-2; TRBD2 aligns across 7 bases. J lost 6 bases, V lost 0 bases, and 16 bases had no gene match. There are 19 residues in the CDR3. CDR1 SGHVS and CDR2 FNYEAQ come from the germline V gene. CDR3 nucleotides: TGTGCCAGCAGCTTAGCGCTCGCGGGAGAAACCCTACCGGCCGGGGAGCTGTTTTTT. Its protein is CASSLALAGETLPAGELFF.

The genes are TRBV2 and TRBJ1-5, with D uncertain. This CDR3 is 13 amino acids long. Germline CDR1 SNHLY, CDR2 FYNNEI. V lost 7 bases and J 4 bases, leaving 11 bases between the germline ends. This CDR3 reads CASTRTGNQPQHF. The CDR3 region has the DNA TGTGCCAGCACAAGGACGGGAAATCAGCCCCAGCATTTT.

The chain employs TRBV5-1 and TRBJ2-7; D remains unclear. Germline assignment: CDR1 SGHRS and CDR2 YFSETQ. The length of the CDR3 is 15 residues. V dropped 0 bases and J dropped 2 bases, with 12 bases sitting between them. In DNA, the CDR3 is TGCGCCAGCAGCTTGGGTCTAGGTTCCACCTACGAGCAGTACTTC. Protein: CASSLGLGSTYEQYF.

A single count supports this clone. This chain connects TRBV29-1 to TRBJ1-2, with 9 positions matching TRBD1. Germline V gene lookup returns CDR1 SQVTM and CDR2 ANQGSEA. Trimming removed 2 bases from V and 3 bases from J; junction bases left unmatched: 19. The CDR3 is 19 residues long. The CDR3 DNA is TGCAGCGTTGAAAACCCATGGACAGGGGAGACGAAGGGGGACTATGGCTACACCTTC. Translating gives CSVENPWTGETKGDYGYTF.

The chain uses TRBV5-1 and TRBJ2-7, with TRBD2 matching 15 bases. V dropped 2 bases and J dropped 5; count of bases not matched to a gene: 2. From germline, CDR1 is SGHRS and CDR2 YFSETQ. The CDR3 has 15 residues. This CDR3 is CASSFGLAGGHEQYF. CDR3 bases: TGCGCCAGCAGCTTCGGACTAGCGGGAGGGCACGAGCAGTACTTC.

V gene TRBV7-2 combines with J gene TRBJ2-5, with TRBD2 matching over 9 bases. With 0 bases clipped from V and 4 bases from J, the junction kept 6 bases outside the gene matches. Germline V gene lookup returns CDR1 SGHTA and CDR2 FQGNSA. The CDR3 has 16 amino acids. The CDR3 coding sequence is TGTGCCAGCAGCTTAGCGACGCTACTAGCGGGAGAGACCCAGTACTTC. Residues: CASSLATLLAGETQYF.

The chain combines TRBV5-1 with TRBJ1-1; 8 positions agree with TRBD1. The ends lost 3 bases at V and 1 base at J; junction bases unmatched: 2. The CDR3 contains 14 residues. CDR1 SGHRS and CDR2 YFSETQ come from the germline V gene. CDR3: CASSYDRGNTEAFF. Here the CDR3 DNA reads TGCGCCAGCAGCTACGACAGGGGGAACACTGAAGCTTTCTTT.

This clone has a handful of counts. This chain uses TRBV29-1 with TRBJ1-2; D unresolved. The V end lost 3 bases, the J end lost 2 bases, and 10 bases lay between the germline ends. Germline values: CDR1 SQVTM, CDR2 ANQGSEA. The CDR3 is 13 amino acids. The CDR3 reads CSVELGVNYGYTF. As DNA, the CDR3 is TGCAGCGTTGAGCTGGGAGTAAACTATGGCTACACCTTC.

V gene TRBV27 combines with J gene TRBJ2-1; weak D call: TRBD2 (6 bases). V lost 6 bases to trimming and J lost 5 bases, with 23 bases between them. Germline V gives CDR1 MNHEY, CDR2 SMNVEV (reference sequence). The CDR3 has 17 residues. CDR3 amino acids: CASSPGRWGRPNNEQFF. CDR3 in DNA: TGTGCCAGCAGCCCAGGGAGGTGGGGCAGACCAAACAATGAGCAGTTCTTC.

This chain connects TRBV13 to TRBJ2-7; maybe TRBD1 (6 bases). V was trimmed by 3 bases and J by 2 bases, leaving 14 bases between them. The CDR3 loop spans 15 amino acids. Looked up from germline, CDR1 is PRHDT and CDR2 is FYEKMQ (reference sequence). The CDR3 nucleotides read TGTGCCAGCAGCTTTACAGGGATACCCCCCTACGAGCAGTACTTC. It is translated as CASSFTGIPPYEQYF. Variable domain in full (rest from reference TRBV13 and TRBJ2-7): AAGVIQSPRHLIKEKRETATLKCYPIPRHDTVYWYQQGPGQDPQFLISFYEKMQSDKGSIPDRFSAQQFSDYHSELNMSSLELGDSALYFCASSFTGIPPYEQYFGPGTRLTVT.

This chain connects TRBV7-9 to TRBJ1-5; D gene ambiguous. V gave up 1 base and J gave up 6 bases, with 7 bases separating them. The germline V gene has CDR1 SEHNR and CDR2 FQNEAQ (reference sequence). The CDR3 is made up of 13 amino acids. The CDR3 is CASSLGIGQPQHF. The CDR3 DNA is TGTGCCAGCAGCTTAGGTATCGGTCAGCCCCAGCATTTT.

This chain joins TRBV28 and TRBJ2-1; 11 bases match TRBD2. Germline-derived CDR1 and CDR2 are MDHEN and SYDVKM. This CDR3 contains 16 residues. J gave up 6 bases and V 1 base, and 5 bases lay outside the gene matches. Here the CDR3 reads CASSLSGTSGPNEQFF. CDR3 nucleotide sequence: TGTGCCAGCAGTTTATCAGGGACTAGCGGTCCCAATGAGCAGTTCTTC. The full variable domain, with the rest looked up from reference TRBV28 and TRBJ2-1, is DVKVTQSSRYLVKRTGEKVFLECVQDMDHENMFWYRQDPGLGLRLIYFSYDVKMKEKGDIPEGYSVSREKKERFSLILESASTNQTSMYLCASSLSGTSGPNEQFFGPGTRLTVL.

The V gene is TRBV7-6, the J gene TRBJ2-3, with 8 bases matching TRBD2. The germline V gene encodes CDR1 SGHVS and CDR2 FNYEAQ. V shed 8 bases, J shed 2 bases, and the junction held 18 bases outside the gene matches. The CDR3 spans 18 residues. CDR3 region: CASLLPGKAGVDTDTQYF. CDR3 DNA sequence: TGTGCCAGCCTTCTCCCGGGCAAAGCGGGAGTCGACACAGATACGCAGTATTTT.

V is TRBV28 and J is TRBJ2-3, with 11 bases lining up with TRBD2. V was clipped by 7 bases and J by 2 bases; unmatched bases: 17. This CDR3 has 19 residues. Per the germline V gene, CDR1 is MDHEN and CDR2 is SYDVKM. The CDR3 region is CASTPRDLGLAVTTDTQYF. In DNA form, the CDR3 reads TGTGCCAGCACCCCCCGGGACCTGGGACTAGCGGTTACCACAGATACGCAGTATTTT.

V usage is TRBV27 and J usage is TRBJ1-1; D is perhaps TRBD1 (5 bases). V was pared by 6 bases and J by 6 bases, with 14 bases between. This CDR3 has 13 amino acids. Germline V gene sequence: CDR1 MNHEY, CDR2 SMNVEV (reference sequence). DNA of the CDR3: TGTGCCAGCAGCTTCTCCCCGGGGGCTGAAGCTTTCTTT. This codes for CASSFSPGAEAFF.

This sequence joins TRBV21-1 and TRBJ2-7; the table's D call, TRBD1, was not checked against the DNA. TRBV21-1 is an annotated pseudogene. This CDR3 contains 18 residues. The CDR3 nucleotides read TGTGCCAGCAGGATGGACAGGGGACACTCGTGGCCCTCCTACGAGCAGTACTTC. Its translation is CASRMDRGHSWPSYEQYF.

In the case of this clone: Other DNA sequences within the sample encode an identical CDR3. The chain couples TRBV19 to TRBJ2-7, with 9 bases matching TRBD1. This CDR3 comprises 14 residues. Per germline, CDR1 LNHDA and CDR2 SQIVND (reference sequence). Trimming cost V 5 bases and J 2 bases; bases outside gene matches: 4. The CDR3 DNA follows: TGTGCCAGTAGTCCCGGGACAGGGCCCTACGAGCAGTACTTC. Its translation: CASSPGTGPYEQYF.